Listed below are T cell receptor beta chains from one sample, sequenced in a study of blood T cell repertoires in COVID-19. The data were produced by immunoSEQ multiplex PCR, yet TCRdb's version contains in-frame clones alone and is incomplete. This table holds about 11,000 clones, almost 85% found once. The material sequenced was peripheral blood. The receptor source for this set is a man aged 50 or older with active COVID-19. The CDR3 runs from the conserved cysteine through the conserved F or W. Fields, in order: J gene, D gene, clone size, V gene, CDR3 protein, CDR3 DNA. A D gene is named only where the DNA matches it firmly. Clone size is given for some rows only: seen once, a few or many times, or a class if the clone is expanded.

>TRBJ2-7|TRBD1|few|TRBV11-2
CASSWGQSEQYF
TGTGCCAGCAGCTGGGGACAGTCAGAGCAGTACTTC
>TRBJ2-3|TRBD1|-|TRBV2
CASSERGQRTDTQYF
TGTGCCAGCAGTGAAAGGGGACAGAGAACAGATACGCAGTATTTT
>TRBJ2-5|-|-|TRBV4-1
CASSQGLDSYQETQYF
TGCGCCAGCAGCCAAGGGCTGGACTCGTACCAAGAGACCCAGTACTTC
>TRBJ2-7|TRBD2|-|TRBV13
CASSLGLAGGPGEQYF
TGTGCCAGCAGCTTAGGCCTGGCGGGAGGGCCAGGTGAGCAGTACTTC
>TRBJ2-7|TRBD2|once|TRBV5-1
CASSSQYGTGTSGATYEQYF
TGCGCCAGCAGCTCGCAATACGGGACAGGGACTAGCGGGGCGACCTACGAGCAGTACTTC
>TRBJ2-5|TRBD1|-|TRBV6-2/TRBV6-3
CASSYSQGQYQETQYF
TGTGCCAGCAGTTACTCGCAGGGACAGTATCAAGAGACCCAGTACTTC
>TRBJ2-1|TRBD1|-|TRBV4-1
CASSKAGDRGFDEQFF
TGCGCCAGCAGCAAGGCGGGGGACAGGGGCTTCGATGAGCAGTTCTTC
>TRBJ2-2|-|-|TRBV4-2
CASSRVAGLNTGELFF
TGTGCCAGCAGCCGAGTGGCAGGGTTGAACACCGGGGAGCTGTTTTTT
>TRBJ2-3|TRBD2|-|TRBV4-1
CASSWGGSDTQYF
TGCGCCAGCAGTTGGGGGGGGTCAGATACGCAGTATTTT
>TRBJ2-7|TRBD2|-|TRBV4-1
CASSPPEARESEEQYF
TGCGCCAGCAGCCCCCCGGAGGCGCGGGAGTCGGAGGAGCAGTACTTC